This T cell receptor beta chain was observed in a study of blood T cell repertoires in COVID-19. This table comes from immunoSEQ multiplex PCR, and its TCRdb copy is limited to in-frame clones, with some not included. The profile shows around 110,000 clones, 83% of them singletons. This CDR3 is built from 15 residues. The V end lost 6 bases, the J end lost 4 bases, and 18 bases lay between the germline ends. Germline V gene sequence: CDR1 MNHEY, CDR2 SVGAGI. The sequenced sample consisted of peripheral blood. This rearrangement joins TRBV6-5 to TRBJ1-2; D remains unclear. The clonotype originates from a man younger than 45 with acute or convalescent COVID-19. The CDR3 sequence is CASRARGGSLYGYTF. Here the CDR3 DNA reads TGTGCCAGCAGAGCGCGCGGCGGATCGCTCTATGGCTACACCTTC.